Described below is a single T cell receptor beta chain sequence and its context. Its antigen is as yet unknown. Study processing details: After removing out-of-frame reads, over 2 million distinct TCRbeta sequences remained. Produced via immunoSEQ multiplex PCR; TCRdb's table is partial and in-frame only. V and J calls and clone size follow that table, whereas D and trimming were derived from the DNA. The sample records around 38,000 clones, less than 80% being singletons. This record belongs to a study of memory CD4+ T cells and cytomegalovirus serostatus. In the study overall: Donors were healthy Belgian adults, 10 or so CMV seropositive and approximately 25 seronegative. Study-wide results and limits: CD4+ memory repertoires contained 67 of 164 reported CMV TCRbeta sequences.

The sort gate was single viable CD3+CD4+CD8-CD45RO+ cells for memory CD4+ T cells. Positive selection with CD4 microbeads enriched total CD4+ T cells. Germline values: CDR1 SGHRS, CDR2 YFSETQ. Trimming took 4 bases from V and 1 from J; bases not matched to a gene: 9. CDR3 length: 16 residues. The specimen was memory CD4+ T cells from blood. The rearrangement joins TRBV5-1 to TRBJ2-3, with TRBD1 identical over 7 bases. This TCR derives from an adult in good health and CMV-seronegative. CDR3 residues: CASSASSGTGTDTQYF. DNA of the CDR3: TGCGCCAGCAGCGCCTCCTCCGGGACAGGCACAGATACGCAGTATTTT.